Below, one T cell receptor (beta chain) is given with its context. Each donor supplied approximately 10 milliliters of peripheral blood. The germline V and J ends were trimmed by 4 bases and 9 bases, with 13 bases remaining between them. Germline CDR1 is LGHNA and CDR2 is YNFKEQ. The CDR3 length is 13 residues. A J-beta primer mix and a sample-barcoded 5' primer were used in a second PCR of about 6 to 12 cycles. TCRdb passed the 5' RACE reads through MiXCR, listing each CDR3 protein once. The table shows 720,000 or so distinct CDR3 sequences, with approximately 40% occurring only once. The data stem from a study of blood T cells in healthy people across ages. Study as a whole: Capturing about one barcoded beta molecule per two T cells was achieved by template switching.

This TCR was sampled from a man older than 75 in good health. Sequencing was carried out using blood. The rearrangement joins TRBV4-2 to TRBJ2-1; perhaps TRBD2 as D (6 bases). This CDR3 is CASSRRTTSEQFF. DNA for the CDR3: TGTGCCAGCAGCCGAAGGACTACGAGTGAGCAGTTCTTC.